The rows below give T cell receptor beta chains drawn from one sample of a study of cytomegalovirus exposure and HLA in healthy donors. TCRdb's copy holds only in-frame clones and misses some; the assay was immunoSEQ multiplex PCR. Among hundreds of thousands of clones listed, roughly 91% were seen once. What was sequenced was PBMCs. These receptor sequences come from a woman younger than 30 in good health and CMV-seropositive. Each CDR3 is given with its conserved first and last residue. The D gene is left open where the match is weak.

TRBJ2-7,TRBD1,TRBV4-2,CASSQGQGASYEQYF
TRBJ1-5,NA,TRBV28,CASSLAENDSNQPQHF
TRBJ2-7,TRBD2,TRBV9,CASSVEATSGYEQYF
TRBJ2-5,TRBD1,TRBV12-5,CASGPPGTGVETQYF
TRBJ2-7,TRBD1,TRBV28,CASSPPPTFGQGQNYEQYF
TRBJ1-3,NA,TRBV28,CASRQNSGNTIYF
TRBJ2-6,NA,TRBV5-1,CASSDGTLNPPGANVLTF
TRBJ2-7,NA,TRBV27,CASSLVEGVYEQYF
TRBJ1-1,TRBD1,TRBV10-3,CAISVETGGNTEAFF
TRBJ2-7,NA,TRBV19,CASSLGLLYEQYF
TRBJ2-1,NA,TRBV5-4,CASSIGLGSEQFF
TRBJ1-4,NA,TRBV5-1,CASSLTHRVWANEKLFF
TRBJ2-7,TRBD2,TRBV15,CATSRGGTLFEEQYF
TRBJ2-2,TRBD2,TRBV27,CASSIAGPNTGELFF
TRBJ1-1,NA,TRBV6-5,CASSYGQNTEAFF
TRBJ1-1,NA,TRBV9,CASSVAAGRTTEAFF
TRBJ2-7,TRBD1,TRBV5-6,CASSLGGDDRDAYEQYF
TRBJ2-2,NA,TRBV27,CASSLGGGGNTGELFF
TRBJ1-2,NA,TRBV28,CASREGLGGYTF
TRBJ2-7,NA,TRBV27,CASSLRGNYEQYF
TRBJ2-7,NA,TRBV19,CASSMGGSRAYEQYF
TRBJ2-3,NA,TRBV28,CASSLRGGEDTQYF
TRBJ1-2,NA,TRBV28,CASTLATGSYTF
TRBJ2-1,TRBD2,TRBV4-1,CASSHGLAGVIDGNEQFF
TRBJ2-3,NA,TRBV7-3,CASSEYRTDTQYF
TRBJ2-7,TRBD1,TRBV28,CASSPGQGAYEQYF
TRBJ2-7,NA,TRBV5-1,CASSSQGGMRYEQYF
TRBJ1-2,TRBD1,TRBV20-1,CSASQGYGYTF
TRBJ1-2,TRBD1,TRBV4-1,CASSLGGPGFGYGYTF
TRBJ1-4,NA,TRBV18,CASSFPNEEKLFF
TRBJ1-1,NA,TRBV30,CAWTRLLMNTEAFF
TRBJ2-4,NA,TRBV10-2,CASSVRGFGFGDIQYF
TRBJ2-7,NA,TRBV12-2,CASRLAAQVSGEGSYEQYF
TRBJ1-1,NA,TRBV6-5,CASSPGRSTEAFF
TRBJ1-5,NA,TRBV6-4,CASSDPEPEGRQPQHF
TRBJ1-5,NA,TRBV6-6,CASSYSQGSQPQHF
TRBJ1-1,NA,TRBV5-1,CASSLAGGYTEAFF
TRBJ2-3,NA,TRBV9,CATNERGTDTQYF
TRBJ2-7,NA,TRBV28,CASSPTDVLAYEQYF
TRBJ2-6,NA,TRBV2,CASSEVRGTGANVLTF
TRBJ1-1,NA,TRBV5-1,CASSLAASRNTEAFF
TRBJ2-5,TRBD2,TRBV30,CAWWGGSSRETQYF
TRBJ2-3,TRBD2,TRBV6-6,CASSRGLAGTDTQYF
TRBJ2-2,TRBD1,TRBV6-1,CASSVGQGNTGELFF
TRBJ1-1,TRBD1,TRBV5-1,CASTLDRGNTEAFF
TRBJ2-7,TRBD2,TRBV6-1,CASSDRRGALYEQYF